This T cell receptor beta chain was captured by sequencing in a study of chemoradiotherapy in HPV16-positive cancers. Whole-study results and caveats: In HPV16-positive patients, HPV-responsive T-cell expansion tracked better recurrence-free survival.

Repeated repertoire sampling spanned the course of chemoradiotherapy. Germline assignment: CDR1 SGHTA and CDR2 FQGNSA. The ends lost 0 bases at V and 7 bases at J; junction bases unmatched: 9. The CDR3 spans 17 residues. Profiling relied on immunoSEQ multiplex PCR, and the TCRdb table lists in-frame clones only, not all of them. The sample lists several thousand clones, approximately 81% occurring once. Worth noting for this clone: What it recognizes is unknown.

The clonotype was recovered from a human donor with HPV-associated anogenital cancer. The specimen comprised tumor tissue, sampled from a patient who underwent chemoradiotherapy. The chain joins TRBV7-2 to TRBJ1-5, with TRBD1 matching over 10 bases. CDR3 bases: TGTGCCAGCAGCTTAGCGCCTTGGACAGGGGGAGGCCAGCCCCAGCATTTT. Its translation is CASSLAPWTGGGQPQHF.